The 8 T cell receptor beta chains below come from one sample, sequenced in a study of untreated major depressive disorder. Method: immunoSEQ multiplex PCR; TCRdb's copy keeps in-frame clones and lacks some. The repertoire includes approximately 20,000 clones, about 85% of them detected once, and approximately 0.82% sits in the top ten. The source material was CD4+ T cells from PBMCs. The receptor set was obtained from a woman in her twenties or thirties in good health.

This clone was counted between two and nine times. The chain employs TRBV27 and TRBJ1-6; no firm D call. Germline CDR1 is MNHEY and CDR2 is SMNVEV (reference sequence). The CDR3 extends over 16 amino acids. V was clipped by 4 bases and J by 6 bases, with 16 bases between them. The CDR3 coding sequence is TGTGCCAGCAGTTACGCCCCGAGGGTTCCTAATTCACCCCTCCACTTT. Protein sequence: CASSYAPRVPNSPLHF.

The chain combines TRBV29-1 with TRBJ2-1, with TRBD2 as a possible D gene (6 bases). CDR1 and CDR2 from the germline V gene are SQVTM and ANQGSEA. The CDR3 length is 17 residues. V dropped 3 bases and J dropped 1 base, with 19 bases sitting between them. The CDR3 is CSVEGLTGGLSYNEQFF. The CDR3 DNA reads TGCAGCGTTGAGGGTCTTACCGGAGGGTTATCCTACAATGAGCAGTTCTTC.

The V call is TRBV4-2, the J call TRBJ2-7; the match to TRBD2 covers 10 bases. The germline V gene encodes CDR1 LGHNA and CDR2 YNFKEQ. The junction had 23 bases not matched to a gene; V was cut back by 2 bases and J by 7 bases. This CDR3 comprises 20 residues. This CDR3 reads CASSQQPSGRASGSGDEQYF. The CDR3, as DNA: TGTGCCAGCAGCCAACAACCATCCGGTCGGGCTAGCGGGAGCGGGGATGAGCAGTACTTC.

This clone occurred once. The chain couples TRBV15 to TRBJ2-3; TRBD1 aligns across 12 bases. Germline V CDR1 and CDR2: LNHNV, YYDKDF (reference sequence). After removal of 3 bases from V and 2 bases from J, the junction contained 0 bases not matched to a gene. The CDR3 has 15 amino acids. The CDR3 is CATSRGQGATDTQYF. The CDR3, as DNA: TGTGCCACCAGCAGGGGACAGGGGGCCACAGATACGCAGTATTTT. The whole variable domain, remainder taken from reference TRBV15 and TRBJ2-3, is DAMVIQNPRYQVTQFGKPVTLSCSQTLNHNVMYWYQQKSSQAPKLLFHYYDKDFNNEADTPDNFQSRRPNTSFCFLDIRSPGLGDTAMYLCATSRGQGATDTQYFGPGTRLTVL.

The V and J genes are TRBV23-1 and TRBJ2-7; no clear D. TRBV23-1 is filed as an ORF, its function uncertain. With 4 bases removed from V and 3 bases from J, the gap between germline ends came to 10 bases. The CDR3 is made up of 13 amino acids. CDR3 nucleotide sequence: TGCGCCAGCAGTCCGGTGGTCCTCTACGAGCAGTACTTC. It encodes CASSPVVLYEQYF.

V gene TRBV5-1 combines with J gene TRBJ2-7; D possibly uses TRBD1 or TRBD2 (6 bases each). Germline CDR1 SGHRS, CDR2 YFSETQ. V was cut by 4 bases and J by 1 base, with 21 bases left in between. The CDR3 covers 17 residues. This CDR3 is CASSQGLGTGLSYEQYF. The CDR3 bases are TGCGCCAGCAGCCAGGGACTTGGAACAGGGCTTTCCTACGAGCAGTACTTC.

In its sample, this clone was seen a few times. The CDR3, as DNA: TGTGCCAGCAGGGGACAGGGTGACGGCTACACCTTC. As protein: CASRGQGDGYTF. The rearrangement joins TRBV6-1 to TRBJ1-2; 9 bases fit TRBD1. Germline lookup yields CDR1 MNHNS and CDR2 SASEGT. CDR3 size: 12 residues. The V gene end was trimmed by 6 bases and the J gene end by 8 bases; junction bases not matched to a gene: 4.

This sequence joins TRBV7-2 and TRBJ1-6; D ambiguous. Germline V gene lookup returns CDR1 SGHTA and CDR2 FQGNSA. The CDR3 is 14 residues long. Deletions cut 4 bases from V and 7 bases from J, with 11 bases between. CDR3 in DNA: TGTGCCAGCAGCTACCGTGCCCAGAATTCACCCCTCCACTTT. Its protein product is CASSYRAQNSPLHF. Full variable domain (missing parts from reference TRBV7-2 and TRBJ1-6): GAGVSQSPSNKVTEKGKDVELRCDPISGHTALYWYRQSLGQGLEFLIYFQGNSAPDKSGLPSDRFSAERTGGSVSTLTIQRTQQEDSAVYLCASSYRAQNSPLHFGNGTRLTVT.